The rows below give T cell receptor beta chains drawn from one sample of a study of preoperative IRX-2 immunotherapy in early breast cancer. Produced via immunoSEQ multiplex PCR; TCRdb's table is partial and in-frame only. The sample gives 35,000 to 45,000 clones, around three quarters of which show up once; more than 0.9% is in the top ten. The sample here was tumor tissue, taken after IRX-2 immunotherapy. These receptors originate from a human donor with breast cancer. CDR3s include the opening cysteine and the closing phenylalanine or tryptophan. Fields, in order: J gene, CDR3 length, V gene, CDR3 protein.

J: TRBJ1-4; length: 14; V: TRBV6-8; CDR3: CASSPRTANEKLFF
J: TRBJ1-5; length: 14; V: TRBV12-2; CDR3: CASRFGRGNQPQHF
J: TRBJ2-7; length: 13; V: TRBV7-1; CDR3: CASSLEVSYEQYF
J: TRBJ2-1; length: 13; V: TRBV6-8; CDR3: CATMRGAFNEQFF
J: TRBJ2-7; length: 13; V: TRBV28; CDR3: CASKTGGLYEQYF
J: TRBJ1-3; length: 16; V: TRBV5-1; CDR3: CASSLKPASSGNTIYF
J: TRBJ2-1; length: 17; V: TRBV19; CDR3: CASSIEGAALGYNEQFF
J: TRBJ2-3; length: 17; V: TRBV6-4; CDR3: CASSLQTSGAGGDTQYF
J: TRBJ1-2; length: 13; V: TRBV6-7; CDR3: CASSLGGNYGYTF
J: TRBJ1-5; length: 13; V: TRBV6-8; CDR3: CASSRQGMQPQHF
J: TRBJ2-5; length: 15; V: TRBV11-3; CDR3: CASSQAPGRTETQYF
J: TRBJ2-2; length: 13; V: TRBV30; CDR3: CAWSIRGTGELFF
J: TRBJ2-7; length: 13; V: TRBV6-8; CDR3: CASSPDTTREQYF
J: TRBJ2-5; length: 14; V: TRBV18; CDR3: CASSPLDRAETQYF
J: TRBJ1-2; length: 17; V: TRBV10-3; CDR3: CAISESDDRATNYGYTF
J: TRBJ2-2; length: 13; V: TRBV7-1; CDR3: CASSLGVGGELFF
J: TRBJ2-6; length: 15; V: TRBV18; CDR3: CASSLQDSGANVLTF
J: TRBJ1-2; length: 12; V: TRBV30; CDR3: CAWRQGARGYTF
J: TRBJ2-1; length: 13; V: TRBV7-1; CDR3: CASSLAAGGEQFF
J: TRBJ2-2; length: 13; V: TRBV9; CDR3: CASKAGATGELFF
J: TRBJ2-2; length: 14; V: TRBV19; CDR3: CASKTAPNTGELFF
J: TRBJ2-1; length: 15; V: TRBV10-3; CDR3: CAISESGWRADEQFF
J: TRBJ2-5; length: 14; V: TRBV19; CDR3: CASSITSGGTTQYF
J: TRBJ2-7; length: 13; V: TRBV28; CDR3: CASVLQGSYEQYF
J: TRBJ2-7; length: 17; V: TRBV11-3; CDR3: CASSLSLGRLGEYEQYF
J: TRBJ2-5; length: 14; V: TRBV5-1; CDR3: CASSISGAAETQYF
J: TRBJ2-7; length: 15; V: TRBV6-8; CDR3: CASSISTSGSYEQYF
J: TRBJ1-1; length: 14; V: TRBV6-8; CDR3: CASSYMGANTEAFF
J: TRBJ2-3; length: 16; V: TRBV11-3; CDR3: CASSAGLAGGTDTQYF
J: TRBJ2-3; length: 15; V: TRBV7-5; CDR3: CASSGSGRWRDTQYF
J: TRBJ2-7; length: 14; V: TRBV12-5; CDR3: CASGLVSPAYEQYF
J: TRBJ2-7; length: 14; V: TRBV11-3; CDR3: CASSFTVASSKQYF
J: TRBJ1-5; length: 15; V: TRBV19; CDR3: CASSDRGSLNQPQHF
J: TRBJ2-5; length: 14; V: TRBV5-1; CDR3: CASSFYGGQETQYF
J: TRBJ2-1; length: 14; V: TRBV11-3; CDR3: CASSFGTSPNEQFF
J: TRBJ2-7; length: 14; V: TRBV7-6; CDR3: CASSFESGRYEQYF
J: TRBJ2-3; length: 17; V: TRBV19; CDR3: CASSIEGRGSSTDTQYF
J: TRBJ2-7; length: 16; V: TRBV6-8; CDR3: CASSYKPDRGWREQYF
J: TRBJ1-6; length: 15; V: TRBV11-3; CDR3: CASSLGQGSNSPLHF
J: TRBJ2-5; length: 14; V: TRBV7-8; CDR3: CASSLNGRGETQYF
J: TRBJ2-5; length: 15; V: TRBV11-3; CDR3: CASSLVGTVGETQYF
J: TRBJ2-5; length: 15; V: TRBV11-3; CDR3: CASSLSRVGGETQYF
J: TRBJ2-5; length: 17; V: TRBV15; CDR3: CATSRDPTSGRAGTQYF
J: TRBJ2-1; length: 16; V: TRBV28; CDR3: CASSFPRTGDDNEQFF
J: TRBJ1-1; length: 17; V: TRBV19; CDR3: CASSIGGQGLMNTEAFF
J: TRBJ1-3; length: 13; V: TRBV28; CDR3: CAGSGGTGNTIYF
J: TRBJ2-7; length: 13; V: TRBV19; CDR3: CATSGQSIYEQYF
J: TRBJ1-1; length: 14; V: TRBV28; CDR3: CASSSAGDNTEAFF
J: TRBJ1-1; length: 12; V: TRBV29-1; CDR3: CSVRLLNTEAFF
J: TRBJ1-1; length: 14; V: TRBV28; CDR3: CASSLSIRDTEAFF
J: TRBJ1-2; length: 14; V: TRBV6-8; CDR3: CASSYLNRGHGYTF
J: TRBJ2-4; length: 13; V: TRBV29-1; CDR3: CSVRAHSKNIQYF
J: TRBJ2-3; length: 13; V: TRBV27; CDR3: CATSDKLGDTQYF
J: TRBJ2-7; length: 16; V: TRBV7-1; CDR3: CASSPEQVVVRGEQYF
J: TRBJ2-2; length: 16; V: TRBV19; CDR3: CASTPRPGSNTGELFF
J: TRBJ1-1; length: 16; V: TRBV6-4; CDR3: CAISESTKGQGAEAFF
J: TRBJ1-1; length: 14; V: TRBV6-8; CDR3: CASSYRGRLTEAFF